This T cell receptor (beta chain) appears in the sequencing data of a study of PD-L1 blockade in urothelial cancer. Across the whole study: Across blood samples, T cells had a median count of 141,255.

Time point defined: peripheral blood 6 weeks after treatment start. The CDR3 has 15 amino acids. Per the germline V gene, CDR1 is LGHNA and CDR2 is YNFKEQ. V was clipped by 0 bases and J by 0 bases, with 9 bases between them. Here immunoSEQ multiplex PCR was the method, and the copy in TCRdb shows in-frame clones only, minus some. The sample carries 50,000 or so clones, approximately 84% recorded once. The genes are TRBV4-2 and TRBJ2-7; D uncertain. This material consisted of PBMCs, taken around atezolizumab (anti-PD-L1) treatment. The sequence derives from a man aged 55 to 70 with urothelial cancer. The CDR3: CASSQEAPSSYEQYF. CDR3 bases: TGTGCCAGCAGCCAAGAGGCACCTAGCTCCTACGAGCAGTACTTC.